One sample yielded the 12 T cell receptor beta chains listed below, sequenced in a study of ipilimumab plus nivolumab after autologous stem cell transplantation. The method was immunoSEQ multiplex PCR; TCRdb's version includes in-frame clones alone and lacks a portion of them. In the table there are 5,000 or so clones, 65% to 75% of which are singletons. This sample comprised PBMCs, obtained in a trial of ipilimumab plus nivolumab as post-transplant consolidation. The receptors come from a male donor with multiple myeloma.

V usage is TRBV7-3 and J usage is TRBJ2-7; D possibly uses TRBD1 or TRBD2 (6 bases each). V shed 5 bases and J shed 5 bases, with 16 bases lying between them. The germline V gene encodes CDR1 SGHTA and CDR2 FQGTGA. The CDR3 extends over 14 amino acids. The CDR3 spells CASSLSPGADEQYF. CDR3 DNA: TGTGCCAGCAGCCTCTCCCCGGGGGCGGACGAGCAGTACTTC.

On this clone: The junction departs from germline at one end; a sequencing error may be responsible. The chain links TRBV7-9 to TRBJ1-2; D remains ambiguous. The CDR3 is 14 residues long. The germline gives CDR1 SEHNR, CDR2 FQNEAQ (reference sequence). CDR3 residues: CTSSLEVEGYGYTF. The CDR3 nucleotides read TGTACCAGCAGCTTAGAGGTGGAGGGCTATGGCTACACCTTC.

The V call is TRBV10-3, the J call TRBJ1-4; D not certain. Trimming stripped 4 bases from V and 5 bases from J, with 8 bases between. CDR1 and CDR2 from the germline V gene are ENHRY and SYGVKD. CDR3 length: 13 amino acids. For the CDR3, the DNA is TGTGCCATCAGTGGGGGAAGCAATGAAAAACTGTTTTTT. Protein: CAISGGSNEKLFF.

This clone came up a few times. This chain links TRBV28 with TRBJ1-5; 10 bases line up with TRBD1. Per germline, CDR1 MDHEN and CDR2 SYDVKM. The CDR3 totals 21 residues. V shed 6 bases and J 2 bases; nucleotides not matched to a gene: 22. The CDR3 coding sequence is TGTGCCAGCAGCTACAAATCAAGAAACGACAGGGGGCTAGGGGGCAATCAGCCCCAGCATTTT. Translating gives CASSYKSRNDRGLGGNQPQHF. The full variable domain, with the rest looked up from reference TRBV28 and TRBJ1-5, is DVKVTQSSRYLVKRTGEKVFLECVQDMDHENMFWYRQDPGLGLRLIYFSYDVKMKEKGDIPEGYSVSREKKERFSLILESASTNQTSMYLCASSYKSRNDRGLGGNQPQHFGDGTRLSIL.

The chain uses TRBV6-1 and TRBJ1-1; D gene unclear. This CDR3 has 13 amino acids. Germline values: CDR1 MNHNS, CDR2 SASEGT. V was trimmed by 5 bases and J by 5 bases, leaving 12 bases between them. The CDR3 DNA follows: TGTGCCAGCAGTCAACAATGGAAGACTGAAGCTTTCTTT. It codes for CASSQQWKTEAFF.

The chain couples TRBV7-9 to TRBJ1-6; tentatively, D is TRBD1 (6 bases). Between the trimmed V and J ends, which lost 4 bases and 7 bases, there was a span of 17 bases. Germline loops: CDR1 SEHNR, CDR2 FQNEAQ (reference sequence). This CDR3 is 16 amino acids long. Here the CDR3 DNA reads TGTGCCAGCAGCTCTCCGGCGGGGGCGACCAATTCACCCCTCCACTTT. Residues: CASSSPAGATNSPLHF.

This clone has just one count. This chain uses TRBV5-6 with TRBJ2-1, with 8 bases matching TRBD1. CDR3 length: 15 residues. V was pared by 9 bases and J by 9 bases, with 17 bases of the junction left unmatched. Germline values: CDR1 SGHDT, CDR2 YYEEEE. CDR3 protein: CATGVLGTGPGEQFF. CDR3 sequence (DNA): TGTGCCACCGGGGTCCTTGGGACAGGACCTGGTGAGCAGTTCTTC.

This clone was detected only once. CDR3 amino acids: CASSPWGGIYGYTF. The CDR3 DNA is TGTGCCAGCAGCCCGTGGGGGGGGATCTATGGCTACACCTTC. The chain is built from TRBV5-6 and TRBJ1-2, with D possibly TRBD1 on 5 matching bases. This CDR3 contains 14 residues. V was shortened by 4 bases and J by 4 bases, with 14 bases between the two germline ends. Germline assignment: CDR1 SGHDT and CDR2 YYEEEE.

The genes are TRBV6-8 and TRBJ2-7; 11 bases are a match to TRBD2. The V segment lost 6 bases and the J segment 2 bases; nucleotides outside the gene matches: 6. The CDR3 covers 15 residues. Germline CDR1 is MNHGY and CDR2 is SAAAGT. CDR3 loop: CASRATSGVAYEQYF. Here the CDR3 DNA reads TGTGCCAGCAGGGCGACTAGCGGGGTTGCCTACGAGCAGTACTTC.

This clone appeared once. At one end, the junction sequence differs from germline, possibly due to a read error. The chain combines TRBV6-6 with TRBJ1-4, with D possibly being TRBD1 (5 bases). CDR1 MNHNY and CDR2 SVGAGI come from the germline V gene (reference sequence). The CDR3 extends over 11 amino acids. The CDR3 DNA sequence: TGTGCCATCAGTGAGGGGCGGGAACTGTTTTTT. Translated: CAISEGRELFF.

V gene TRBV15 combines with J gene TRBJ1-5; 8 bases line up with TRBD1. Trimming at V came to 3 bases and at J to 4 bases, leaving 2 bases not matched to a gene. This CDR3 contains 14 residues. Germline CDR1 LNHNV, CDR2 YYDKDF (reference sequence). CDR3 residues: CATSSTGGNQPQHF. CDR3 nucleotide sequence: TGTGCCACCAGCAGTACAGGGGGAAATCAGCCCCAGCATTTT.

In its sample, this clone was seen a few times. The chain joins TRBV5-5 to TRBJ2-7; 8 bases agree with TRBD2. CDR1 is SGHKS and CDR2 is YYEKEE in the germline V gene (reference sequence). This CDR3 region has 15 residues. J lost 7 bases, V lost 1 base, and 10 bases had no gene match. CDR3 region: CASSLILAGTREQYF. The CDR3 region has the DNA TGTGCCAGCAGCTTGATTTTAGCGGGAACACGGGAGCAGTACTTC.